This entry concerns a single T cell receptor beta chain. Its antigen is not identified. V was trimmed by 4 bases and J by 10 bases, leaving 9 bases between them. The CDR3 totals 10 residues. CDR1 is DFQATT, CDR2 SNEGSKA, per germline (reference sequence). Sequencing was done on patients that had shown CD8+CD57+ cell expansion by flow cytometry. Therapy had not been given to patients before blood sampling. Template material for TCR beta VDJ and CDR3 profiling consisted of genomic DNA. Each CDR3 protein gets one entry after TCRdb re-called the reads with MiXCR. The sample shows 150,000 to 200,000 distinct CDR3 sequences, around 48% of them seen only once. The sample originates from a study of CD8+CD57+ T cells in acquired aplastic anemia. Study outcomes and limitations: Sharing between patients and controls was observed for twenty-nine CD8+ CDR3 sequences.

The sequence came from a human donor with aplastic anemia. Specimen: sorted CD4+, CD8+, or CD8+CD57+ T cells (not recorded which) from PBMCs. This chain uses TRBV20-1 with TRBJ2-3; no reliable D call. The CDR3 DNA reads TGCAGTGCTAAAGCTAGTGCGCAGTATTTT. This translates into CSAKASAQYF.